The rows below give T cell receptor beta chains drawn from one sample of a study of blood T cells in healthy people across ages. TCRdb reanalysed the 5' RACE reads using MiXCR and keeps one entry per CDR3 protein. The table has about 1.4 million distinct CDR3 sequences, almost 60% seen once. The sample consisted of blood. These receptors originate from a man between 18 and 29 years old in good health. CDR3s include the opening cysteine and the closing phenylalanine or tryptophan. A D gene is named only where the DNA matches it firmly. Not every row has a clone size; where given, it reads once, few, many or a size class.

TRBJ2-7 | TRBV20-1 | . | many | CSASGSYEQYF | TGCAGTGCTAGCGGCAGCTACGAGCAGTACTTC
TRBJ2-2 | TRBV29-1 | . | few | CSVAPGALGGELFF | TGCAGCGTTGCACCGGGGGCTCTTGGCGGGGAGCTGTTTTTT
TRBJ1-2 | TRBV29-1 | TRBD1 | few | CSVTGTGVGYGYTF | TGCAGCGTGACCGGGACAGGGGTAGGGTATGGCTACACCTTC
TRBJ2-7 | TRBV20-1 | . | . | CSARKGYGYEQYF | TGCAGTGCTAGAAAGGGATATGGGTACGAGCAGTACTTC
TRBJ1-2 | TRBV5-5 | . | . | CASSSEAYGYTF | TGTGCCAGCAGCTCGGAGGCCTATGGCTACACCTTC
TRBJ2-5 | TRBV7-8 | TRBD2 | . | CASRPPAGEAETQYF | TGTGCCAGCAGGCCCCCCGCGGGAGAAGCAGAGACCCAGTACTTC
TRBJ1-1 | TRBV12-3/TRBV12-4 | . | few | CASSLSRGEAFF | TGTGCCAGCAGTTTGTCCAGGGGTGAAGCTTTCTTT
TRBJ1-4 | TRBV7-2 | . | . | CASSLNRGSEEKLFF | TGTGCCAGCAGCTTAAACCGGGGCTCGGAGGAAAAACTGTTTTTT
TRBJ2-5 | TRBV4-1 | . | few | CASSQTFPSQVKETQYF | TGCGCCAGCAGCCAAACCTTCCCCTCCCAGGTGAAAGAGACCCAGTACTTC
TRBJ1-5 | TRBV6-2/TRBV6-3 | . | . | CASSYDLRGNQPQHF | TGTGCCAGCAGTTACGACCTCCGGGGCAATCAGCCCCAGCATTTT
TRBJ2-5 | TRBV7-6 | . | . | CASSTWTEQETQYF | TGTGCCAGCAGCACCTGGACAGAACAAGAGACCCAGTACTTC
TRBJ2-7 | TRBV5-1 | . | few | CASSLIGQQYEQYF | TGCGCCAGCAGCTTGATCGGGCAGCAATACGAGCAGTACTTC
TRBJ2-5 | TRBV5-1 | TRBD1 | . | CASSATTGKETQYF | TGCGCCAGCAGCGCAACGACAGGGAAAGAGACCCAGTACTTC
TRBJ2-1 | TRBV6-6 | . | . | CASSYLPLSSYNEQFF | TGTGCCAGCAGTTACCTGCCCCTCAGCTCCTACAATGAGCAGTTCTTC
TRBJ2-7 | TRBV20-1 | TRBD2 | once | CSARVLAGVTYEQYF | TGCAGTGCTAGAGTACTAGCGGGAGTTACCTACGAGCAGTACTTC
TRBJ1-1 | TRBV6-1 | . | . | CASSEAPNTEAFF | TGTGCCAGCAGTGAAGCGCCGAACACTGAAGCTTTCTTT
TRBJ2-7 | TRBV20-1 | . | once | CSARDDRTPYEQYF | TGCAGTGCTAGAGATGACCGGACCCCCTACGAGCAGTACTTC
TRBJ2-7 | TRBV28 | TRBD1 | . | CASSYGQGVDEQYF | TGTGCCAGCAGTTACGGACAGGGCGTCGACGAGCAGTACTTC
TRBJ1-3 | TRBV5-1 | TRBD1 | . | CASSSGQADYSGNTIYF | TGCGCCAGCAGCTCCGGACAGGCGGACTACTCTGGAAACACCATATATTTT
TRBJ1-2 | TRBV7-8 | . | . | CASSAQGLLGYTF | TGTGCCAGCAGCGCACAGGGATTGCTCGGCTACACCTTC
TRBJ2-7 | TRBV6-1 | . | . | CASSEVQGGEQYF | TGTGCCAGCAGTGAAGTCCAGGGAGGCGAGCAGTACTTC
TRBJ2-7 | TRBV6-6 | . | few | CASSYSDLSYEQYF | TGTGCCAGCAGTTACTCAGATCTCTCCTACGAGCAGTACTTC
TRBJ2-2 | TRBV5-1 | . | . | CASSLAPALNTGELFF | TGCGCCAGCAGCTTGGCACCAGCGTTGAACACCGGGGAGCTGTTTTTT
TRBJ2-1 | TRBV27 | TRBD2 | . | CASSYVAGGYNEQFF | TGTGCCAGCTCCTACGTAGCGGGGGGATACAATGAGCAGTTCTTC
TRBJ2-5 | TRBV7-2 | TRBD1 | . | CASSSPPGTGMQETQYF | TGTGCCAGCAGCTCTCCCCCGGGGACAGGCATGCAAGAGACCCAGTACTTC
TRBJ2-7 | TRBV25-1 | TRBD2 | few | CASGLAGGSSYEQYF | TGTGCCAGCGGATTAGCGGGGGGAAGCTCCTACGAGCAGTACTTC
TRBJ2-3 | TRBV5-1 | . | . | CASSLLSGDTQYF | TGCGCCAGCAGCTTGCTAAGCGGAGATACGCAGTATTTT
TRBJ2-1 | TRBV12-3/TRBV12-4 | . | . | CASSLRPHEQFF | TGTGCCAGCAGTTTAAGGCCCCATGAGCAGTTCTTC
TRBJ2-3 | TRBV4-3 | . | few | CASSLTGESHTQYF | TGCGCCAGCAGCCTGACTGGGGAATCTCATACGCAGTATTTT
TRBJ2-3 | TRBV7-9 | . | . | CASSLGQINRDTQYF | TGTGCCAGCAGCTTAGGACAAATTAACAGGGATACGCAGTATTTT
TRBJ2-1 | TRBV12-3/TRBV12-4 | . | . | CASTLGYNEQFF | TGTGCCAGCACCCTAGGGTACAATGAGCAGTTCTTC
TRBJ1-6 | TRBV4-1 | . | . | CASSQARYNSPLHF | TGCGCCAGCAGCCAGGCTCGCTATAATTCACCCCTCCACTTT
TRBJ2-2 | TRBV5-1 | . | . | CASRPGKPRVDTGELFF | TGCGCCAGCAGGCCCGGGAAGCCGAGAGTCGACACCGGGGAGCTGTTTTTT
TRBJ2-6 | TRBV5-4 | . | few | CASSFGPGANVLTF | TGTGCCAGCAGCTTCGGACCTGGGGCCAACGTCCTGACTTTC
TRBJ2-7 | TRBV7-6 | . | . | CASSQILGGDEQYF | TGTGCCAGCAGCCAGATACTCGGGGGCGACGAGCAGTACTTC
TRBJ2-3 | TRBV4-1 | TRBD2 | . | CASSRETSGLTDTQYF | TGCGCCAGCAGCCGAGAGACTAGCGGGCTGACAGATACGCAGTATTTT
TRBJ2-4 | TRBV27 | TRBD2 | . | CASSYPGGGNIQYF | TGTGCCAGCAGTTATCCCGGGGGGGGGAACATTCAGTACTTC
TRBJ2-4 | TRBV4-3 | TRBD1 | . | CASSPVGTDKNIQYF | TGCGCCAGCAGCCCCGTCGGGACAGACAAAAACATTCAGTACTTC
TRBJ2-7 | TRBV4-2 | TRBD2 | . | CASSQDRGGGHRYEQYF | TGTGCCAGCAGCCAAGATAGGGGCGGGGGTCACCGATACGAGCAGTACTTC